This TCR beta chain was identified in a study of T-cell memory formation after mild COVID-19. TCRdb independently ran MiXCR on the 5' RACE reads; one entry per CDR3 protein. Of roughly 220,000 distinct CDR3 sequences listed, approximately 10% are singletons. Findings of the study overall: Day 15 to 85 contractors were CD4/CD8 balanced; later expanders leaned CD4+. Some clones that responded turned up in pre-infection memory, which suggests that cross-reactive memory joined in.

Only a few counts were recorded for this clonotype. Its target is unknown. The CDR3 has 16 residues. Germline assignment: CDR1 SGHVS and CDR2 FQNEAQ. The ends were cut back, 1 base at V and 9 bases at J, with 22 bases in the middle. The sequenced material came from PBMCs or a T cell subset sorted from them (not recorded which). The source is a man aged 18 to 30 who had mild COVID-19 (a few samples of this study predate the infection). Cell type and time point are not known. The chain is built from TRBV7-8 and TRBJ2-7, with D uncertain. In DNA, the CDR3 is TGTGCCAGCAGCTTAGGGGCGGCAGGCCTCCGGTCTGGGCAGTACTTC. Protein: CASSLGAAGLRSGQYF.